This T cell receptor (beta chain) comes out of a study of blood T cell repertoires in COVID-19. Study details: Italy, Spain and the United States were the sources of the convalescent and acute COVID-19 samples. From T cells, B-cell-depleted T cells, or PBMCs came the material, which was cDNA or gDNA.

This clone was seen once. Authors' methods: Reference gene primer amplification in the assay estimated nucleated cell counts. Using immunoSEQ multiplex PCR, the repertoire was profiled, and TCRdb retains in-frame clones only, with some absent. That table gives V, J and clone size, and the DNA gave D and trimming. The repertoire includes fewer than 350,000 clones, around 81% of them detected once, and 2.5% to 3.5% sits in the top ten. This receptor was taken from a woman aged 60-75 years with active or convalescent COVID-19. Sequencing was performed on peripheral blood.

The CDR3 sequence: CASSDRGGTDTQYF. CDR3 DNA: TGTGCCAGCAGTGATCGCGGGGGCACAGATACGCAGTATTTT. This rearrangement joins TRBV25-1 to TRBJ2-3; possibly TRBD2 for D (6 bases). Germline loops: CDR1 MGHDK, CDR2 SYGVNS. Trimming took off 3 bases at V and 1 base at J, with 8 bases between the two ends. The CDR3 is 14 residues long.